This passage covers 9 T cell receptor beta chains from one sample sequenced in a study of immune heterogeneity within non-small cell lung tumors. Bulk tumor genomic DNA (around 600 ng per sample) served as template. During surgery, each primary tumor gave multiple biopsies spaced as far apart as possible. Newly diagnosed with untreated non-small cell lung cancer, the patients underwent curative surgery. Multiplex PCR was performed with 32 V and 13 J primers, and it amplified TCR beta CDR3. TCRdb called the multiplex PCR reads again in MiXCR, with one record for every CDR3 protein. Here the sample spans about 9,600 distinct CDR3 sequences, roughly a third being singletons. The sequencing sample was made of lung tumor tissue. These receptors originate from a man aged 60-69 years with non-small cell lung cancer.

By sample fraction, this clonotype is medium-sized. In DNA form, the CDR3 reads TGTGCCAGCAGCTGGACTAGCGATTTCCGGGATACGCAGTATTTT. This encodes CASSWTSDFRDTQYF. This chain links TRBV7-3 with TRBJ2-3; TRBD2 matches 9 bases. The CDR3 consists of 15 residues. V was clipped by 4 bases and J by 6 bases; unmatched bases: 8. Germline V CDR1 and CDR2: SGHTA, FQGTGA.

This clonotype was observed at least ten times. The chain links TRBV6-1 to TRBJ2-1, with 7 bases aligning to TRBD1. The germline CDR1 and CDR2 sequences are MNHNS and SASEGT. The CDR3 runs 13 residues. The V segment lost 8 bases and the J segment 8 bases; nucleotides outside the gene matches: 9. The chain's CDR3 is CASARWTGDEQFF. The DNA of the CDR3 is TGTGCCAGCGCCCGATGGACAGGTGATGAGCAGTTCTTC.

This clonotype was seen a single time. This rearrangement joins TRBV5-1 to TRBJ2-1; D might be TRBD2 (5 bases). The CDR3 covers 14 residues. The germline V and J ends were trimmed by 4 bases and 6 bases, with 14 bases remaining between them. CDR1 is SGHRS and CDR2 is YFSETQ in the germline V gene. The CDR3 spells CASSPWASPNEQFF. Here the CDR3 DNA reads TGCGCCAGCAGCCCCTGGGCTAGCCCCAATGAGCAGTTCTTC.

This clonotype was seen at least ten times. This rearrangement joins TRBV6-2 or TRBV6-3 to TRBJ2-3; TRBD2 aligns across 8 bases. The V gene end was trimmed by 6 bases and the J gene end by 1 base; junction bases not matched to a gene: 3. Germline V gene lookup returns CDR1 MNHEY and CDR2 SVGEGT. This CDR3 is built from 14 residues. The CDR3 loop is CASRTSGRTDTQYF. DNA for the CDR3: TGTGCCAGCAGAACTAGCGGCCGCACAGATACGCAGTATTTT.

About this clonotype: Since a much larger clone is just one base distant, this may be a read error. The CDR3 loop is CASSRGLGAQETQYF. The CDR3 DNA is TGTGCCTCCAGCAGAGGACTGGGGGCGCAGGAGACCCAGTACTTC. This sequence joins TRBV15 and TRBJ2-5; tentative D call: TRBD1 (6 bases). The CDR3 spans 15 residues. Germline V gene sequence: CDR1 LNHNV, CDR2 YYDKDF (reference sequence).

This clonotype is labeled as medium-sized. The V and J genes are TRBV6-2 or TRBV6-3 and TRBJ1-2, with unresolved D. Germline V gene sequence: CDR1 MNHEY, CDR2 SVGEGT. Between the trimmed V and J ends, which lost 5 bases and 5 bases, there was a span of 15 bases. The CDR3 extends over 14 amino acids. In DNA, the CDR3 is TGTGCCAGCAGTCCGTGGACTAGCCGGTATGGCTACACCTTC. It encodes CASSPWTSRYGYTF.

Of note for this clonotype: A much larger clone lies a single base off, so this may be a read error. V usage is TRBV11-1 and J usage is TRBJ2-5; 11 nucleotides match TRBD1. The CDR3 contains 12 residues. CDR1 SGHAT and CDR2 FQDESV come from the germline V gene (reference sequence). CDR3 sequence reads: CASSWDRGTRYF. In DNA, the CDR3 is TGTGCCAGCAGCTGGGACAGGGGGACCCGGTACTTC.

This clonotype showed up many times. The rearrangement uses TRBV3-1 and TRBJ1-6; D is unclear. This CDR3 spans 15 amino acids. V lost 1 base and J 1 base, leaving 5 bases between the germline ends. CDR1 and CDR2 from the germline V gene are LGHDT and YNNKEL (reference sequence). The CDR3 DNA sequence: TGTGCCAGCAGCCAAGCACGGTCCTATAATTCACCCCTCCACTTT. It specifies CASSQARSYNSPLHF.

About this clonotype: The conserved phenylalanine or tryptophan is not found at the CDR3 terminus, so this likely reflects a read error. The genes are TRBV5-6 and TRBJ2-7; D uncertain. V lost 4 bases and J lost 4, with 6 bases in between. This CDR3 contains 11 residues. Germline assignment: CDR1 SGHDT and CDR2 YYEEEE. The CDR3 loop is CASSGFYEQYL. In DNA, the CDR3 is TGTGCCAGCAGCGGGTTTTACGAGCAGTACCTC.